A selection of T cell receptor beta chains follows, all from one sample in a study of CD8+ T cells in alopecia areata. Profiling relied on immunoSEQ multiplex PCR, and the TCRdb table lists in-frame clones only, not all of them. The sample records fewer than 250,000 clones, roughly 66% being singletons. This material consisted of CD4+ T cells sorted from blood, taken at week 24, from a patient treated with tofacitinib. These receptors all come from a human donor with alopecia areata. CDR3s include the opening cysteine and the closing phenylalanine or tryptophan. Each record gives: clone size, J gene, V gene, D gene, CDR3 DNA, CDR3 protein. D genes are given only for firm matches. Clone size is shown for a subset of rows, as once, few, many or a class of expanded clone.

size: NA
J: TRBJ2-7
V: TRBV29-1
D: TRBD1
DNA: TGCAGCGCCCGGGACAGGGGTTTCGAGCAGTACTTC
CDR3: CSARDRGFEQYF

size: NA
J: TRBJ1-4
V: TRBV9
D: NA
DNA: TGTGCCAGCAGCAGGCGGGGAGAGGATGAAAAACTGTTTTTT
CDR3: CASSRRGEDEKLFF

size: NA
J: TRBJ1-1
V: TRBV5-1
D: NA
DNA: TGCGCCAGCAGCCTGTACCAGAACACTGAAGCTTTCTTT
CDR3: CASSLYQNTEAFF

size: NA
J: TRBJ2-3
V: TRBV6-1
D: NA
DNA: TGTGCCAGCGAGTTGGGGTTAGTTTATTTT
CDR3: CASELGLVYF

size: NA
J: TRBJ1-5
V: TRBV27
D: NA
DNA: TGTGCCAGCAGCCCCGGACGGAACAATCAGCCCCAGCATTTT
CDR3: CASSPGRNNQPQHF

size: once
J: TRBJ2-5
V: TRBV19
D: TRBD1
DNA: TGTGCCAGTAGTCCGGGACAGCAACTCCGTGAGACCCAGTACTTC
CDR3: CASSPGQQLRETQYF

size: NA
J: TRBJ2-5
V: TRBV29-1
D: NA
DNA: TGCAGCGTTGAACGCGGGGGCTTTCGGGAGACCCAGTACTTC
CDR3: CSVERGGFRETQYF

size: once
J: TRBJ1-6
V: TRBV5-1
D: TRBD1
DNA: TGCGCCAGCAGCTTGGACATGACAGGGTATAATTCACCCCTCCACTTT
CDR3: CASSLDMTGYNSPLHF

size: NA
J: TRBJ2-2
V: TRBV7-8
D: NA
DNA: TGTGCCAGCAGCTACAACCCCGGGGAGCTGTTTTTT
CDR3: CASSYNPGELFF

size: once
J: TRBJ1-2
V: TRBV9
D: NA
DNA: TGTGCCAGCAGCGATGTCACAACTAACTATGGCTACACCTTC
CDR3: CASSDVTTNYGYTF

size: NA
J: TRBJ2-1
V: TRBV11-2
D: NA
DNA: TGTGCCAGCAGCCAACGCGCCAAAATACCGAGCTCCTACAATGAGCAGTTCTTC
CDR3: CASSQRAKIPSSYNEQFF

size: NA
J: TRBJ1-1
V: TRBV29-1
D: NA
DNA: TGCAGCGTCGAAATGGTAGGATTTGGGGCTTTCTTT
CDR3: CSVEMVGFGAFF

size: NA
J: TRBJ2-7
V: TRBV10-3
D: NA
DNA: TGTGCCATCAGTGCGGGCCTGACCGACGAGCAGTACTTC
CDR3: CAISAGLTDEQYF

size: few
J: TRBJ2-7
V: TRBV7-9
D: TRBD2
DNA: TGTGCCAGCAGCTGGGGGACTAGCGGCGGCATTTATTCCTACGAGCAGTACTTC
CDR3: CASSWGTSGGIYSYEQYF

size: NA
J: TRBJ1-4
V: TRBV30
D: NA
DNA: TGTGCCTGGGGGGGAAGACAGACCTCTGCAACTAATGAAAAACTGTTTTTT
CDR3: CAWGGRQTSATNEKLFF

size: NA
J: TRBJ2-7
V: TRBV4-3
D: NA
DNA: TGCGCCAGCAGCCAAGATCTTGGAGGGAACGACGAGCAGTACTTC
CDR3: CASSQDLGGNDEQYF

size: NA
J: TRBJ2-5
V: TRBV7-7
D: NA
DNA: TGTGCCAGCGGCGAACAGGCGTCGGAGACCCAGTACTTC
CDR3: CASGEQASETQYF

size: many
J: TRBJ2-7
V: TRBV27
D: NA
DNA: TGTGCCAGCAGTCCCCGCCCCGACAGCGTCTACGAGCAGTACTTC
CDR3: CASSPRPDSVYEQYF

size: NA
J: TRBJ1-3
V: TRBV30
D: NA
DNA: TGTGCCTGGAGTGGTGGAAACACCATATATTTT
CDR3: CAWSGGNTIYF

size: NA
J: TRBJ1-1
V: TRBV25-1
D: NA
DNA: TGTGCCAGCAGTGGGGGACGGAGAAGCATGAACACTGAAGCTTTCTTT
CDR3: CASSGGRRSMNTEAFF

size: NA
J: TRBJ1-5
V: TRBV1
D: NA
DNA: TGCACCAGCAGCCAAGAGGGCCCTGGGTCCGGGCCCCAGCATTTT
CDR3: CTSSQEGPGSGPQHF

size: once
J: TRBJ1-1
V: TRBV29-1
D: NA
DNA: TGCAGCGTAGGGTATTACACTGAAGCTTTCTTT
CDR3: CSVGYYTEAFF

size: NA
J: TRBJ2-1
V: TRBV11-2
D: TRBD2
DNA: TGTGCCAGCAGCGGGGGAACTAGCGGCAATGAGCAGTTCTTC
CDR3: CASSGGTSGNEQFF

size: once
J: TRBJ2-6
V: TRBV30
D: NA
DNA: TGTGCCTGGAGTTGGGGGGCCAACGTCCTGACTTTC
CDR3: CAWSWGANVLTF

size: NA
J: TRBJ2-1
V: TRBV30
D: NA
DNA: TGTGCCTTCCGGTCCTCCAATGAGCAGTTCTTC
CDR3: CAFRSSNEQFF

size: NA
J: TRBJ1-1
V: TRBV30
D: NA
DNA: TGTGCCTGGAACGTTATAGGGACCAACACTGAAGCTTTCTTT
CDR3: CAWNVIGTNTEAFF

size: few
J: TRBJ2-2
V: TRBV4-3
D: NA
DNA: TGCGCCAGCAGCCAAGCACAGACCGGGGAGCTGTTTTTT
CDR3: CASSQAQTGELFF

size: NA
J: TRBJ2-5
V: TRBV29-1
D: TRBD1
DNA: TGCAGCGTCATACCGGCGATTCCCGGGACAGGGGGAGAGACCCAGTACTTC
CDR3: CSVIPAIPGTGGETQYF

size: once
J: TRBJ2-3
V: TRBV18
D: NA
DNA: TGTGCCAGCTCACCACCGACTGTGCATACGCAGTATTTT
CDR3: CASSPPTVHTQYF

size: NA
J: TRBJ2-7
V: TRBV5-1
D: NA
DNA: TGCGCCAGCAGCTTGGGGACGAAGTCAGGGCCCGGGGAGCAGTACTTC
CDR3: CASSLGTKSGPGEQYF

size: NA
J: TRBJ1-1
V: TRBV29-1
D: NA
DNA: TGCAGCGTTGAAGAAAGGGGACGGACGATGAACACTGAAGCTTTCTTT
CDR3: CSVEERGRTMNTEAFF

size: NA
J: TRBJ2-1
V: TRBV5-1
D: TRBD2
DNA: TGCGCCAGCAGCCCGGCAGGGAGCGGGGGTTACAATGAGCAGTTCTTC
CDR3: CASSPAGSGGYNEQFF

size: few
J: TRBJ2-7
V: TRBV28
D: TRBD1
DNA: TGTGCCAGCAGCGGTGGGACAGCTCCCCTAGAGCAGTACTTC
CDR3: CASSGGTAPLEQYF

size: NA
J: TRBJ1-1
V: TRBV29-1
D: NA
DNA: TGCAGCGTTGATAAGGGGATTAAGACTGAAGCTTTCTTT
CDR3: CSVDKGIKTEAFF

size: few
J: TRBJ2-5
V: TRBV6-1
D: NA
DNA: TGTGCCAGCAGTGAAGTTTGGGGGCCGAGGGAGACCCAGTACTTC
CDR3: CASSEVWGPRETQYF